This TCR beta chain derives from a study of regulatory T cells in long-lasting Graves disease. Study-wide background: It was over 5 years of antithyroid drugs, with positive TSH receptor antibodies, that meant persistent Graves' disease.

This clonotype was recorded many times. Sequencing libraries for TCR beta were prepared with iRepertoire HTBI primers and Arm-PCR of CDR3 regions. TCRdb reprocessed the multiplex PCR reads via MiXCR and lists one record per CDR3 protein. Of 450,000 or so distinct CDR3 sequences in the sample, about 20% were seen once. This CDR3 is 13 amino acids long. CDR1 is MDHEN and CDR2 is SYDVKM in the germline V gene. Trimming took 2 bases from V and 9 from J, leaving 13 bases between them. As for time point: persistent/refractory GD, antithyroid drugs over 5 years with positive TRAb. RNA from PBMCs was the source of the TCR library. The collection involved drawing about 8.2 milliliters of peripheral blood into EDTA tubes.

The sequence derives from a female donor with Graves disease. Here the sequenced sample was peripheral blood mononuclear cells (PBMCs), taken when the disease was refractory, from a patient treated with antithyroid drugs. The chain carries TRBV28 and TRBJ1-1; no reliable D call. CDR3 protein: CASSLNDPLKAFF. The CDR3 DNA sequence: TGTGCCAGCAGTTTAAACGACCCTCTTAAAGCTTTCTTT.